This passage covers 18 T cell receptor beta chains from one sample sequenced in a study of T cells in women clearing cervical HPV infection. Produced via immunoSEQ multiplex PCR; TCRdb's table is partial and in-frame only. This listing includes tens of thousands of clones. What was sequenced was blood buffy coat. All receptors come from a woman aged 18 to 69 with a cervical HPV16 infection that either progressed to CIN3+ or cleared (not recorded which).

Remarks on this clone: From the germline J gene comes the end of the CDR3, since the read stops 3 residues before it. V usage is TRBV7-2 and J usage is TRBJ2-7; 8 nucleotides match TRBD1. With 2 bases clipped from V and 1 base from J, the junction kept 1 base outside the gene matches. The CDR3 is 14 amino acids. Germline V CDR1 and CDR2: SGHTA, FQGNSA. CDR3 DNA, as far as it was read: TGTGCCAGCAGCTTAACAGGGGGGTCCTACGAG. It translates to CASSLTGGSYE. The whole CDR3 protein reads CASSLTGGSYEQYF.

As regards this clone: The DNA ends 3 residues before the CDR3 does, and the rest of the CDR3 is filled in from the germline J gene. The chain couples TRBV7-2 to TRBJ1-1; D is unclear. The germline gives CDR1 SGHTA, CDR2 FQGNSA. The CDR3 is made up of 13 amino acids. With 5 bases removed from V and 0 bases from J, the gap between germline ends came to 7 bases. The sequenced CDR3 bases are TGTGCCAGCAGCACACACATGAACACTGAA. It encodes CASSTHMNTE. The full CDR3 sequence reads CASSTHMNTEAFF.

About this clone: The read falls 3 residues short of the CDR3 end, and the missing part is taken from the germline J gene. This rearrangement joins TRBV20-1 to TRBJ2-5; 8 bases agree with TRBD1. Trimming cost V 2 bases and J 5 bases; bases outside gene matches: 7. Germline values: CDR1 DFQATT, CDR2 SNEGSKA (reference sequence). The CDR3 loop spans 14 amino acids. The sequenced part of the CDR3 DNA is TGCAGTGCTAGACTCGGGACAGGAGGGGAGACC. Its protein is CSARLGTGGET. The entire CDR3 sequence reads CSARLGTGGETQYF.

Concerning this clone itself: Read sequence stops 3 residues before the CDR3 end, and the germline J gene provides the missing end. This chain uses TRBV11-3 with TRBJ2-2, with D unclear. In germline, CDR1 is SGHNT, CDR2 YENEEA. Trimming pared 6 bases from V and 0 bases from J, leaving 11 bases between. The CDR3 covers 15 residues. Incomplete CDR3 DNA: TGTGCCAGCAGGCAAGGCAGCGCGAACACCGGGGAG. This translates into CASRQGSANTGE. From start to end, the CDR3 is CASRQGSANTGELFF.

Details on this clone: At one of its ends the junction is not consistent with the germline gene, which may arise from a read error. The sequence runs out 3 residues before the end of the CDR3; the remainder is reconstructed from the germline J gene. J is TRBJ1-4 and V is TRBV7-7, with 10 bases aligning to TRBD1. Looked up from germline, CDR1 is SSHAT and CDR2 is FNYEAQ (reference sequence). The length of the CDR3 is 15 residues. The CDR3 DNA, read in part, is TGTGCTAGCAGCTCGGGGACAGGGGCCAATGAAAAA. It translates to CASSSGTGANEK. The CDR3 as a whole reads CASSSGTGANEKLFF.

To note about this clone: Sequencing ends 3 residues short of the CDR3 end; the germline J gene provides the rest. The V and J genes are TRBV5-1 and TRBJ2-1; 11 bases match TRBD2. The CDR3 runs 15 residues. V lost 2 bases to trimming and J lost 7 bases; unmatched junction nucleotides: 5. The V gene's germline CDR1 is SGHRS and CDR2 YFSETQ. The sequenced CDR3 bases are TGCGCCAGCAGCTTAGCTCTAGCGGGGGGAAATGAG. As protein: CASSLALAGGNE. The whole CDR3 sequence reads CASSLALAGGNEQFF.

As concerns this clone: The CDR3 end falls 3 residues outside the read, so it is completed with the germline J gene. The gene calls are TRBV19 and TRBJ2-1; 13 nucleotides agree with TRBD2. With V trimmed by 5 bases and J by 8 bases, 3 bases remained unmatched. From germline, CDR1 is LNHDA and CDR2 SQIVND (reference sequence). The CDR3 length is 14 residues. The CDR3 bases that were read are TGTGCCAGTAGTTTGACTAGCGGGAGGCATGAG. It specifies CASSLTSGRHE. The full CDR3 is CASSLTSGRHEQFF.

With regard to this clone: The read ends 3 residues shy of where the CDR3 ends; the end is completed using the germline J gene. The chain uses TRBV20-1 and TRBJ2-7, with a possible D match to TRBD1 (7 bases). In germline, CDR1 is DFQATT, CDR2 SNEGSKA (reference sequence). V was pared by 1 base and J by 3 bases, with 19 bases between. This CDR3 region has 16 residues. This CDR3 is CSARVLRRDSHYEQYF. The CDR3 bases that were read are TGCAGTGCTAGAGTACTGAGGCGGGACAGTCACTACGAG.

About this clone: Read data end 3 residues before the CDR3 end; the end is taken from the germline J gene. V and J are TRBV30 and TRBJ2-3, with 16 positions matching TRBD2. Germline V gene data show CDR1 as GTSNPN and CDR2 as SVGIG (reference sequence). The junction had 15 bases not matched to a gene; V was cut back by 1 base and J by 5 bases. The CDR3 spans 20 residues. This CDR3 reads CAWSAAPSGLAGGDGDTQYF. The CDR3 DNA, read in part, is TGTGCCTGGAGTGCAGCCCCATCGGGACTAGCGGGAGGGGACGGAGATACG.

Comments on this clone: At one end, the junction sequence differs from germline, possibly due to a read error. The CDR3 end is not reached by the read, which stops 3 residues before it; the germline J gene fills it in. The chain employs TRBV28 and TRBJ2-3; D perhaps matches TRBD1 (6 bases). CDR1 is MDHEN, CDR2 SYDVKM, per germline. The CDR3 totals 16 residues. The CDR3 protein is CASRLRGGAVIDTQYF. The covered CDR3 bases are TGTGCCAGCCGTTTAAGAGGGGGAGCCGTTATAGATACG.

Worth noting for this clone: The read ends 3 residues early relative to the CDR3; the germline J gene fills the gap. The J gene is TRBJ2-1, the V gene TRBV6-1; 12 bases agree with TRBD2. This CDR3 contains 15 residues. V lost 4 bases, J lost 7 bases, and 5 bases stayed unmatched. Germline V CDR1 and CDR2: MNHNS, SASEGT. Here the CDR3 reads CASSVTSGSVNEQFF. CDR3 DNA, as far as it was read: TGTGCCAGCAGTGTGACTAGCGGGAGTGTTAATGAG.

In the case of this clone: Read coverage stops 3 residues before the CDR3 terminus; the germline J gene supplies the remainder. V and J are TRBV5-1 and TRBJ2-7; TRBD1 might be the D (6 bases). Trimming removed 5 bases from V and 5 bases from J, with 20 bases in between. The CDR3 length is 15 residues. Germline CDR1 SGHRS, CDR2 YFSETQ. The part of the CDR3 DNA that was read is TGCGCCAGCAGTTTCGAAAGGCAGGGGATCCACGAG. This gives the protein CASSFERQGIHE. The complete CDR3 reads CASSFERQGIHEQYF. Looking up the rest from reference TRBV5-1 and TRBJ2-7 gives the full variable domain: KAGVTQTPRYLIKTRGQQVTLSCSPISGHRSVSWYQQTPGQGLQFLFEYFSETQRNKGNFPGRFSGRQFSNSRSEMNVSTLELGDSALYLCASSFERQGIHEQYFGPGTRLTVT.

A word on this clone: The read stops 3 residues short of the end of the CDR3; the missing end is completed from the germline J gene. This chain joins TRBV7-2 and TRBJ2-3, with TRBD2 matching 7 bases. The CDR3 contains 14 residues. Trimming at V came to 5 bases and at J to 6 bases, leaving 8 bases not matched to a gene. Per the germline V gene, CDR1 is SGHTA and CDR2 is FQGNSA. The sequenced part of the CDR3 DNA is TGTGCCAGCAGCCTACAGGCCGGGGGGGATACG. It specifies CASSLQAGGDT. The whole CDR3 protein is CASSLQAGGDTQYF.

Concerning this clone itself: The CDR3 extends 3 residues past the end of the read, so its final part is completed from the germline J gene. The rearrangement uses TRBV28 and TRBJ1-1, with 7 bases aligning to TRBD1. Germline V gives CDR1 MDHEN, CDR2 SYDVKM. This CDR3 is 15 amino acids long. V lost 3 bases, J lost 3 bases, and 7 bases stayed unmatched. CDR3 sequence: CASSLGGTAHTEAFF. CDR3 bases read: TGTGCCAGCAGTTTGGGTGGGACAGCGCACACTGAA.

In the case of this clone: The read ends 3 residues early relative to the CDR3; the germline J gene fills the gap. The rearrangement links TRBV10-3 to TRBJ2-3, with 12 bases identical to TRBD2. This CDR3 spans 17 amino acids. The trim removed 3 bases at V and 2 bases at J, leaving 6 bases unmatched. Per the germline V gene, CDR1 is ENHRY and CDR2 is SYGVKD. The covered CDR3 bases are TGTGCCATCAGTGACCCTAGGACTAGCGGGGACACAGATACG. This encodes CAISDPRTSGDTDT. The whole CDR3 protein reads CAISDPRTSGDTDTQYF.

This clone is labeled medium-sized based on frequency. The sequenced CDR3 bases are TGTGCCAGCTCACCACCGCCACTAGATATCTATGAG. Protein: CASSPPPLDIYE. The full CDR3 sequence reads CASSPPPLDIYEQFF. V and J are TRBV18 and TRBJ2-1; possible D gene TRBD2, 5 bases. The read comes to an end 3 residues before the CDR3 does, leaving the germline J gene to fill in the end. The CDR3 is 15 residues long. V shed 0 bases and J shed 8 bases, with 14 bases lying between them. CDR1 and CDR2 from the germline V gene are KGHSH and LQKENI.

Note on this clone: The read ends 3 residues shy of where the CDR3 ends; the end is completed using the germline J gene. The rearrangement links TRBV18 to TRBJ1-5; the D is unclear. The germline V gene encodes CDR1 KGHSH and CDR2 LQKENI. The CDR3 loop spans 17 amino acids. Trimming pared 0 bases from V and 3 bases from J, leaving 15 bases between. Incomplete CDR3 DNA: TGTGCCAGCTCACCACCGGCAGGTCCCTTTGACAATCAGCCC. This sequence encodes CASSPPAGPFDNQP. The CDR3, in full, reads CASSPPAGPFDNQPQHF.

The CDR3 bases that were read are TGTGCCAGCAGTGCGGGTCTACGAGAGACC. It translates to CASSAGLRET. The entire CDR3 protein reads CASSAGLRETQYF. V is TRBV2 and J is TRBJ2-5; D call uncertain. Read coverage stops 3 residues before the CDR3 terminus; the germline J gene supplies the remainder. Trimming shortened V by 4 bases and J by 4 bases, and 10 bases separated the two germline ends. The CDR3 spans 13 residues. Germline-derived CDR1 and CDR2 are SNHLY and FYNNEI. Combining the CDR3 with reference TRBV2 and TRBJ2-5 gives the whole variable domain EPEVTQTPSHQVTQMGQEVILRCVPISNHLYFYWYRQILGQKVEFLVSFYNNEISEKSEIFDDQFSVERPDGSNFTLKIRSTKLEDSAMYFCASSAGLRETQYFGPGTRLLVL.